One sample yielded the 21 T cell receptor beta chains listed below, sequenced in a study of identical twins. MiXCR, applied by TCRdb to the 5' RACE reads, yields one record per CDR3 protein. The sample lists 400,000 to 650,000 distinct CDR3 sequences; about 20% were seen once. This sample was shared with a second study, whose subject was T cells expressing NK-cell markers.

Sequenced material: CD4+ T cells sorted from blood. The origin of the receptors is a woman aged 18 to 35 in good health.

V usage is TRBV9 and J usage is TRBJ2-1, with no clear D. Germline V gene sequence: CDR1 SGDLS, CDR2 YYNGEE. This CDR3 is built from 13 residues. V dropped 1 base and J dropped 7 bases, with 9 bases sitting between them. In DNA form, the CDR3 reads TGTGCCAGCAGCGTAAGCCTTCCAAATGAGCAGTTCTTC. The encoded protein is CASSVSLPNEQFF.

The CDR3 DNA follows: TGTGCCAGCTCACAAGGGGGGACCCTCGGTTACGAGCAGTACTTC. This sequence encodes CASSQGGTLGYEQYF. J is TRBJ2-7 and V is TRBV18, with D perhaps TRBD1 or TRBD2 (6 bases each). Trimming removed 4 bases from V and 4 bases from J, with 17 bases in between. The CDR3 contains 15 residues. Germline CDR1 reads KGHSH; CDR2 reads LQKENI.

This clonotype was picked up a small number of times. The gene calls are TRBV2 and TRBJ2-1; D not certain. CDR3 length equals 12 residues. Trimming removed 6 bases at V and 5 bases at J, with 8 bases between. Germline-derived CDR1 and CDR2 are SNHLY and FYNNEI. The CDR3 is CASRAGNNEQFF. DNA for the CDR3: TGTGCCAGCAGAGCCGGAAACAATGAGCAGTTCTTC.

This clonotype was detected a few times. The V call is TRBV11-2, the J call TRBJ2-3; D possibly corresponds to TRBD2 (5 bases). The CDR3 contains 13 residues. Trimming left V 4 bases short and J 7 bases short, with 12 bases between. Germline loops: CDR1 SGHAT, CDR2 FQNNGV. The DNA of the CDR3 is TGTGCCAGCAGCTCAAGCCCCGGGAATACGCAGTATTTT. Translation: CASSSSPGNTQYF.

This clonotype came up a few times. This chain uses TRBV6-5 with TRBJ2-7; D may be TRBD1 or TRBD2 (6 bases each). Germline CDR1 MNHEY, CDR2 SVGAGI. CDR3 size: 12 residues. V dropped 10 bases and J dropped 3 bases, with 13 bases sitting between them. CDR3: CATKRGVYEQYF. The CDR3, as DNA: TGTGCCACCAAAAGGGGGGTCTACGAGCAGTACTTC.

This clonotype was observed a single time. The rearrangement links TRBV5-5 to TRBJ1-1; D is ambiguous. The CDR3 contains 14 residues. From germline, CDR1 is SGHKS and CDR2 YYEKEE (reference sequence). Trimming shortened V by 2 bases and J by 0 bases, and 8 bases separated the two germline ends. The CDR3 spells CASSFSDMNTEAFF. The CDR3 bases are TGTGCCAGCAGCTTTTCAGATATGAACACTGAAGCTTTCTTT.

This chain connects TRBV20-1 to TRBJ2-1, with D perhaps matching TRBD1 (6 bases). V lost 3 bases and J 5 bases, leaving 14 bases between the germline ends. Germline values: CDR1 DFQATT, CDR2 SNEGSKA (reference sequence). This CDR3 has 14 residues. In DNA form, the CDR3 reads TGCAGTGCTAGCCCCCTGCAGGGGAACAATGAGCAGTTCTTC. It codes for CSASPLQGNNEQFF.

The chain couples TRBV5-1 to TRBJ2-2; D is tentatively TRBD1 or TRBD2 (5 bases each). In germline, CDR1 is SGHRS, CDR2 YFSETQ. V lost 0 bases and J 3 bases, leaving 9 bases between the germline ends. CDR3 length equals 15 residues. The CDR3 DNA reads TGCGCCAGCAGCTTGGTGAGAGGGGACACCGGGGAGCTGTTTTTT. Protein product: CASSLVRGDTGELFF.

This clonotype was found many times. The chain links TRBV7-9 to TRBJ2-7; a possible D gene is TRBD1 (5 bases). Deletions cut 5 bases from V and 2 bases from J, with 13 bases between. Germline lookup yields CDR1 SEHNR and CDR2 FQNEAQ (reference sequence). This CDR3 comprises 14 residues. CDR3 in amino acids: CASSPTGHPYEQYF. CDR3 coding DNA: TGTGCCAGCAGCCCTACAGGACACCCCTACGAGCAGTACTTC.

The chain carries TRBV4-3 and TRBJ2-3, with TRBD2 identical over 10 bases. CDR1 is LGHNA and CDR2 is YSLEER in the germline V gene. Unmatched junction bases numbered 1, after V lost 1 base and J lost 0 bases. The CDR3 loop spans 16 amino acids. Here the CDR3 reads CASSQASGSSTDTQYF. The CDR3 nucleotides read TGCGCCAGCAGCCAAGCTAGCGGGAGTAGCACAGATACGCAGTATTTT.

Turning to this clonotype: One junction end does not reproduce the germline sequence, and a read error may be involved. The chain carries TRBV7-7 and TRBJ2-1; 9 nucleotides agree with TRBD2. The CDR3 is made up of 14 amino acids. Germline V lookup: CDR1 SSHAT, CDR2 FNYEAQ (reference sequence). Written as DNA, the CDR3 is TGTGCTAGCAGCTTCGGGACTAGCCCGAATGAGCAGTTCTTC. Protein product: CASSFGTSPNEQFF. Based on the CDR3 plus reference TRBV7-7 and TRBJ2-1, the full variable domain is GAGVSQSPRYKVTKRGQDVTLRCDPISSHATLYWYQQALGQGPEFLTYFNYEAQPDKSGLPSDRFSAERPEGSISTLTIQRTEQRDSAMYRCASSFGTSPNEQFFGPGTRLTVL.

This clonotype turned up a few times. The chain joins TRBV9 to TRBJ1-2; 9 bases line up with TRBD1. The junction had 7 bases not matched to a gene; V was cut back by 0 bases and J by 7 bases. This CDR3 has 15 amino acids. The germline V gene has CDR1 SGDLS and CDR2 YYNGEE. CDR3 DNA: TGTGCCAGCAGCGTAGATCCAACAGGGGGCTTTGGCTACACCTTC. Amino acids: CASSVDPTGGFGYTF.

The rearrangement joins TRBV5-1 to TRBJ2-3; 8 bases map to TRBD1. V shed 3 bases, J shed 6 bases, and the junction held 3 bases outside the gene matches. Germline loops: CDR1 SGHRS, CDR2 YFSETQ. CDR3 length: 13 amino acids. The CDR3 reads CASSSGGGDTQYF. CDR3 bases: TGCGCCAGCAGCTCAGGGGGCGGTGATACGCAGTATTTT. Full variable domain (outside the CDR3, taken from reference TRBV5-1 and TRBJ2-3): KAGVTQTPRYLIKTRGQQVTLSCSPISGHRSVSWYQQTPGQGLQFLFEYFSETQRNKGNFPGRFSGRQFSNSRSEMNVSTLELGDSALYLCASSSGGGDTQYFGPGTRLTVL.

The chain combines TRBV4-3 with TRBJ2-7; TRBD1 might be the D (6 bases). The CDR3 runs 15 residues. Trimming left V 3 bases short and J 4 bases short, with 16 bases between. Per the germline V gene, CDR1 is LGHNA and CDR2 is YSLEER. This CDR3 is CASSHTMGHRYEQYF. The DNA of the CDR3 is TGCGCCAGCAGCCACACTATGGGACATAGATACGAGCAGTACTTC.

In this sample, this clonotype turned up a few times. This chain joins TRBV12-3 or TRBV12-4 and TRBJ2-7, with 10 bases lining up with TRBD1. The junction had 6 bases not matched to a gene; V was cut back by 7 bases and J by 3 bases. The CDR3 sequence is 14 residues long. The CDR3 loop is CASTPGQGSYEQYF. The DNA of the CDR3 is TGTGCCAGCACGCCGGGACAGGGGAGCTACGAGCAGTACTTC.

In this sample, this clonotype turned up a few times. The V gene is TRBV6-1, the J gene TRBJ2-2; 15 nucleotides line up with TRBD2. V was pared by 7 bases and J by 5 bases, with 11 bases of the junction left unmatched. Germline V lookup: CDR1 MNHNS, CDR2 SASEGT. This CDR3 spans 18 amino acids. The DNA for the CDR3 is TGTGCCAGCACTAAAACGGGACTAGCGGGAGGAGCGACCGGGGAGCTGTTTTTT. It specifies CASTKTGLAGGATGELFF.

This clonotype was recorded a few times. The chain combines TRBV20-1 with TRBJ2-1; possibly TRBD2 for D (5 bases). There are 18 residues in the CDR3. Germline V CDR1 and CDR2: DFQATT, SNEGSKA (reference sequence). Trimming took 0 bases from V and 1 from J, leaving 19 bases between them. The DNA for the CDR3 is TGCAGTGCTAGAGACTCAACCCAAACAGCGGATTCCTACAATGAGCAGTTCTTC. It encodes CSARDSTQTADSYNEQFF.

The V gene is TRBV10-3, the J gene TRBJ2-1; 7 nucleotides line up with TRBD1. Looked up from germline, CDR1 is ENHRY and CDR2 is SYGVKD. With 6 bases clipped from V and 8 bases from J, the junction kept 7 bases outside the gene matches. This CDR3 region has 13 residues. DNA of the CDR3: TGTGCCATCAGCTCGACAGGGCGACATGAGCAGTTCTTC. Translation: CAISSTGRHEQFF.

The chain combines TRBV20-1 with TRBJ2-1; 9 positions agree with TRBD2. Germline V gene lookup returns CDR1 DFQATT and CDR2 SNEGSKA (reference sequence). After removal of 4 bases from V and 7 bases from J, the junction contained 11 bases not matched to a gene. The CDR3 has 15 amino acids. The CDR3 DNA reads as TGCAGTGCTATCAAGGCTAGCGGGACTGGGAATGAGCAGTTCTTC. Translating it yields CSAIKASGTGNEQFF.

The chain is built from TRBV9 and TRBJ2-5, with TRBD2 matching 12 bases. CDR3 length: 18 residues. CDR1 is SGDLS, CDR2 YYNGEE, per germline. Trimming took 0 bases from V and 2 from J; bases not matched to a gene: 8. The CDR3 bases are TGTGCCAGCAGCGTAGCGACTAGCGGGGGCCTAGGACAAGAGACCCAGTACTTC. Protein: CASSVATSGGLGQETQYF.

This clonotype has just a few counts. V usage is TRBV4-3 and J usage is TRBJ2-7, with 8 bases identical to TRBD1. The CDR3 runs 15 residues. The V gene's germline CDR1 is LGHNA and CDR2 YSLEER. The ends lost 4 bases at V and 2 bases at J; junction bases unmatched: 7. The CDR3 loop is CASSLYRGAPYEQYF. The CDR3 DNA reads as TGCGCCAGCAGCCTCTACAGGGGGGCCCCCTACGAGCAGTACTTC.